The TCR beta chain under discussion was sequenced for a study of CD8 T cells in ankylosing spondylitis. Points from the study as a whole: Characteristic of ankylosing spondylitis blood, it appeared, was a TCR beta motif comprising several highly homologous variants.

TCRdb processed the 5' RACE reads anew with MiXCR; each CDR3 protein has one entry. The data contain 390,000 or so distinct CDR3 sequences, around 20% of them singletons. The CDR3 loop spans 12 amino acids. V lost 7 bases and J lost 7; bases outside the gene matches: 3. Germline V gives CDR1 DFQATT, CDR2 SNEGSKA (reference sequence). This clonotype was detected a few times. What it binds is not known. This clonotype was sampled from a male donor with ankylosing spondylitis. The sequencing sample was made of blood, either unsorted or a sorted T cell fraction (not recorded which). The chain combines TRBV20-1 with TRBJ2-1; TRBD2 matches 11 bases. The CDR3 DNA sequence: TGCAGTGTGGCTAGCGGGAGGAATGAGCAGTTCTTC. Translation: CSVASGRNEQFF.